This T cell receptor (beta chain) came from a study of shared clonotypes between healthy human individuals. This CDR3 has 15 residues. Germline V gives CDR1 LNHDA, CDR2 SQIVND (reference sequence). The V and J ends lost 2 bases and 0 bases respectively, with 10 bases between them. Study-level findings and limits: Memory subsets generally showed lower estimated richness than naive subsets.

Regarding this clone: Its cognate antigen is unknown.

As originally analysed: ImmunoSEQ output lacked quality scores and full-length reads, limiting matched filtering. Method: immunoSEQ multiplex PCR; TCRdb's copy keeps in-frame clones and lacks some. V, J and clone size are taken as reported in that table, and D and trimming were inferred from the DNA itself. The sample includes roughly 2.2 million clones, under 95% of them seen just once. The sequence was collected from a man aged 18 to 30 in good health. Some clones in this sample may be carry-over from other donors' samples. Material for sequencing was naive CD4+ T cells from PBMCs. Subset of the sample: CD45RA+ positively selected. The V call is TRBV19, the J call TRBJ1-1; D is undetermined. This CDR3 is CASSIKGNMNTEAFF. As DNA, the CDR3 is TGTGCCAGTAGTATAAAGGGAAACATGAACACTGAAGCTTTCTTT.